This T cell receptor beta chain was documented in a study of radiation and T cells in renal cell carcinoma. The time point was: blood 4 weeks post-SBRT, at nephrectomy. Treatment: 15 Gy SBRT to primary tumor, nephrectomy 4 weeks later. The table came from immunoSEQ multiplex PCR; TCRdb's copy has only in-frame clones and leaves some out. The data hold around 140,000 clones, with 75% to 90% observed a single time. This clone came up a few times. The clonotype comes from a woman in her forties or fifties with renal cell carcinoma. The sequenced sample was blood, obtained from a patient whose treatment included radiotherapy and nephrectomy.

The CDR3 coding sequence is TGTGCCAGCAGCGTAGATGGACAGTACACCGGGGAGCTGTTTTTT. Encoded protein: CASSVDGQYTGELFF. The rearrangement uses TRBV9 and TRBJ2-2; D perhaps matches TRBD1 (6 bases). Germline V CDR1 and CDR2: SGDLS, YYNGEE. The V end was cut by 0 bases, the J end by 3 bases, with 9 bases between. This CDR3 has 15 amino acids.